This T cell receptor beta chain was observed in a study of blood T cell repertoires in COVID-19. As for the study in general: Donors in the United States, Italy and Spain gave samples during acute or convalescent COVID-19.

About this clone: The same CDR3 arises from other DNA sequences in this sample as well.

In germline, CDR1 is SNHLY, CDR2 FYNNEI. The CDR3 totals 12 residues. V gave up 8 bases and J gave up 0 bases, with 5 bases separating them. Repertoires were generated with immunoSEQ multiplex PCR, while TCRdb's copy carries only in-frame clones and drops some. Among 90,000 to 120,000 clones listed, about 87% were seen once. The clonotype was recovered from a man over 45 with active or convalescent COVID-19. This chain joins TRBV2 and TRBJ2-1, with D hard to call. Sequenced material: peripheral blood. DNA for the CDR3: TGTGCCAGCGGCCTCTCCTACAATGAGCAGTTCTTC. Encoded protein: CASGLSYNEQFF.